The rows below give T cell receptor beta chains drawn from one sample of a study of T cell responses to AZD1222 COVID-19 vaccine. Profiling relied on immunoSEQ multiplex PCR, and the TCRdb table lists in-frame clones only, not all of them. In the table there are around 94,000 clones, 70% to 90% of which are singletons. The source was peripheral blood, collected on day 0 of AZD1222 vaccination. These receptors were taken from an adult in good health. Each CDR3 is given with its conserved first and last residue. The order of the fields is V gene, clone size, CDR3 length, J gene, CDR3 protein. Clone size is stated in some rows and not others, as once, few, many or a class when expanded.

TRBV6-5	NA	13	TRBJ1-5	CASRTDGNQPQHF
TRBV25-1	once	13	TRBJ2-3	CASRAGSTDTQYF
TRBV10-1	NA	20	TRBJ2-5	CASSESRTREGPLNQETQYF
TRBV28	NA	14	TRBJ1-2	CASTSGGSGGFTTF
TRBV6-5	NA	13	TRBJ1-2	CASSYRHPYGYTF
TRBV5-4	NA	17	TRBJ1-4	CASSSKTGPSTNEKLFF
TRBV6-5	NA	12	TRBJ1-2	CASIGDGDGYTF
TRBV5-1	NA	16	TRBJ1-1	CASSPGTGTGNTEAFF
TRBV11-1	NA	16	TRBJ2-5	CASESRDGQYQETQYF
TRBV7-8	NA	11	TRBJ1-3	CASSPPGVLDF
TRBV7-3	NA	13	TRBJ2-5	CASSQGVDATQYF
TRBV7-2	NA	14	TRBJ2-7	CASSLRGAGGEQYF
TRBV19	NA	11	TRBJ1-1	CASSKWTEAFF
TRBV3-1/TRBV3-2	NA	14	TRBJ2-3	CASSQVEAARTQYF
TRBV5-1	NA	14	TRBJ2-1	CASTPGQERGEQFF
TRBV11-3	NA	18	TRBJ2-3	CASSHSLAGGPGRDTQYF
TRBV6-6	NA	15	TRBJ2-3	CASSYGGKSTDTQYF
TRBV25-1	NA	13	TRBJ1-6	CASSEFPGSPLHF
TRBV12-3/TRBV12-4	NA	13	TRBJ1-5	CASSQGAGQPQHF
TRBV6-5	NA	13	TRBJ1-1	CASSRRDNTEAFF
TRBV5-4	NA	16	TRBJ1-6	CASSFPRTGRNSPLHF
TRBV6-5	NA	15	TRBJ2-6	CASQGVISGANVLTF
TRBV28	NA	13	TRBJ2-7	CASGGQGPYEQYF
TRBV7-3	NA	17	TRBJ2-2	CASSREGTSGGTGELFF
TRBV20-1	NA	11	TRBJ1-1	CSARGYSEAFF
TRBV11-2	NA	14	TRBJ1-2	CASSLDTGYYGYTF
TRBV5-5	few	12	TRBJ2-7	CASSSRYDEQYF
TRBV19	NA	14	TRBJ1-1	CASAPSGFGTEAFF
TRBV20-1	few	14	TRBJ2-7	CSASPTGSSYEQYF
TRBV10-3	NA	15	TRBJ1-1	CAISESQGANTEAFF
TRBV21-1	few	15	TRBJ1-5	CASSPRGLSNQPQHF
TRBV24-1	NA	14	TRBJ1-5	CATPYQQGNQPQHF
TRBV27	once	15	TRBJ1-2	CASSWGQGANYGYTF
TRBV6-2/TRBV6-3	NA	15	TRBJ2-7	CASCPFDRGAYEQYF
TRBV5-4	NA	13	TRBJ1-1	CASSLGPGTEAFF
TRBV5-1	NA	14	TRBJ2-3	CASSSLRPIDTQYF
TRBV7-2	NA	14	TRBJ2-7	CASSPGTGVPEQYF
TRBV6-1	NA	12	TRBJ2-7	CASSDPIYEQYF
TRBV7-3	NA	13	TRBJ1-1	CASSFNPGAEAFF
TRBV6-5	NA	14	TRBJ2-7	CASSSWTGESEQYF
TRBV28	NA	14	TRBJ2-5	CASSLGGVQETQYF
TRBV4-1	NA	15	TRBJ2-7	CASSQTSGGADEQYF
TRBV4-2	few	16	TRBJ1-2	CASSQGGGEGSYGYTF
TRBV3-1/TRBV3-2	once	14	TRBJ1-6	CASSLPGSNSPLHF
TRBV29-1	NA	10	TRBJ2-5	CSVGAETQYF
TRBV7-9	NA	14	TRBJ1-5	CASSPLGGRGPQHF
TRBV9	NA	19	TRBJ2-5	CASSVELGTGPRSQETQYF
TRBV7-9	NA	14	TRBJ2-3	CASSLVQGTDTQYF